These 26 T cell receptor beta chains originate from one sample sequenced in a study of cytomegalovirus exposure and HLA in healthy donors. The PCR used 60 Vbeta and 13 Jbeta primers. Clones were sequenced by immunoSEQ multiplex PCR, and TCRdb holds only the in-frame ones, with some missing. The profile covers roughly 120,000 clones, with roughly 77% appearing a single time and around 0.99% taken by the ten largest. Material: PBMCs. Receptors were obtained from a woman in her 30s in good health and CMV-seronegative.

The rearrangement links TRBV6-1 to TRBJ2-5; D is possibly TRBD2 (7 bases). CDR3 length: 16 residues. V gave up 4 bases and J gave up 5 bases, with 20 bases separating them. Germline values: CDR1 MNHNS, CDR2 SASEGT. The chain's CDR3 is CASSGGFGGRGETQYF. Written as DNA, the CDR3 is TGTGCCAGCAGTGGGGGTTTCGGGGGGCGGGGGGAGACCCAGTACTTC.

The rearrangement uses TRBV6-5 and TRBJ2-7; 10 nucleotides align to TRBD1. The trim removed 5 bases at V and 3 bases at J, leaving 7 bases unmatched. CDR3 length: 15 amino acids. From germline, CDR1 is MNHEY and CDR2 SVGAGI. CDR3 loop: CASSKSTGGLYEQYF. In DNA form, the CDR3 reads TGTGCCAGCAGTAAATCGACAGGGGGCCTCTACGAGCAGTACTTC.

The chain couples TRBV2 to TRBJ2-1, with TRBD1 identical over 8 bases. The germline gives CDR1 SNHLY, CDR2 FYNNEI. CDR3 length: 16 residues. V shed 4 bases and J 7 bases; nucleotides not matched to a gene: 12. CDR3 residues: CASSGVEDRVGNEQFF. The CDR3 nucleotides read TGTGCCAGCAGTGGGGTTGAGGACAGGGTTGGGAATGAGCAGTTCTTC.

The DNA for the CDR3 is TGTGCCAGCAGCTTGGTATTGGACAGCAACTCTGGGGCCAACGTCCTGACTTTC. This translates into CASSLVLDSNSGANVLTF. The chain couples TRBV5-8 to TRBJ2-6; D is perhaps TRBD1 (6 bases). From germline, CDR1 is SGHTS and CDR2 YDEGEE. Trimming removed 0 bases from V and 0 bases from J, with 13 bases in between. The CDR3 runs to 18 residues.

CDR3 in DNA: TGTGCCAGCAGCTTATTGTCCCCCGGGAGCCCTAGCACAGATACGCAGTATTTT. It specifies CASSLLSPGSPSTDTQYF. The chain is built from TRBV7-2 and TRBJ2-3, with D tentatively TRBD2 (6 bases). Trimming shortened V by 2 bases and J by 0 bases, and 18 bases separated the two germline ends. This CDR3 spans 18 amino acids. In germline, CDR1 is SGHTA, CDR2 FQGNSA.

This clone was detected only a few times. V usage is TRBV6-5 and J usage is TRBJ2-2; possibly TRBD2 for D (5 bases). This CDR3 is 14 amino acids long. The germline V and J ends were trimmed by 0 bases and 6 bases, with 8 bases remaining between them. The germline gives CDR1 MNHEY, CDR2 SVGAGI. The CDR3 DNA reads TGTGCCAGCAGTTACTCGTCCGGGGCCGGGGAGCTGTTTTTT. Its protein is CASSYSSGAGELFF.

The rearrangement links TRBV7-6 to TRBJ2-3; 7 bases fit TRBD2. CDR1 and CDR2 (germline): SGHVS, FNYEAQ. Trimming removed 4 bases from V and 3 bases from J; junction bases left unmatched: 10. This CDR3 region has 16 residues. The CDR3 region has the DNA TGTGCCAGCAGCTCGAGGCTCGGGGGGACGACAGATACGCAGTATTTT. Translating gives CASSSRLGGTTDTQYF.

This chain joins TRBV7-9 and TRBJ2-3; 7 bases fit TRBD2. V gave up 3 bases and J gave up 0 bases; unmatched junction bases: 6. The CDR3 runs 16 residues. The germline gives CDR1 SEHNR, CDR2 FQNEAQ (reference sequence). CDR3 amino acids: CASSFSGLLSTDTQYF. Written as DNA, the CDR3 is TGTGCCAGCAGCTTTAGCGGGCTACTTAGCACAGATACGCAGTATTTT.

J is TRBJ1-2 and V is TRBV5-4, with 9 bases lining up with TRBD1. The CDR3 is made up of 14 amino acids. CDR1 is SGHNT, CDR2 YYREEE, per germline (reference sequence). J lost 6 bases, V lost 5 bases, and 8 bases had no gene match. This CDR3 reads CASRGAGTGNGYTF. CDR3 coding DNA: TGTGCCAGCAGAGGCGCCGGGACAGGGAATGGCTACACCTTC.

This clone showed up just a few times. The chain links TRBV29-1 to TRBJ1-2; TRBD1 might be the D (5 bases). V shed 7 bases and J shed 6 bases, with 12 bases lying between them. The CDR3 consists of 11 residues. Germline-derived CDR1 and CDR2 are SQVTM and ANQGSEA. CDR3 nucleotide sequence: TGCAGCGCGGGGGGGACGGATGGCTACACCTTC. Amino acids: CSAGGTDGYTF.

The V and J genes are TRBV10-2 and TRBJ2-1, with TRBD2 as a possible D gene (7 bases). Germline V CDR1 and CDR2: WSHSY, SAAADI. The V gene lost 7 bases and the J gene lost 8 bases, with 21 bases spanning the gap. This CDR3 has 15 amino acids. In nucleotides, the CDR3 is TGCGCCAGCATTCACAGGGCGGGGGCTAATGATGAGCAGTTCTTC. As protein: CASIHRAGANDEQFF.

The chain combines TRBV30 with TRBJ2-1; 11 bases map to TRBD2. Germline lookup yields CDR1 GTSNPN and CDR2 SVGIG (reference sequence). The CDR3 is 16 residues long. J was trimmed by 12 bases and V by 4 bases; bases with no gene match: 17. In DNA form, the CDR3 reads TGTGCCTGGAACATGGCAGGGGCTAGCGGGGGGCGGGGGCAGTTCTTC. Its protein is CAWNMAGASGGRGQFF.

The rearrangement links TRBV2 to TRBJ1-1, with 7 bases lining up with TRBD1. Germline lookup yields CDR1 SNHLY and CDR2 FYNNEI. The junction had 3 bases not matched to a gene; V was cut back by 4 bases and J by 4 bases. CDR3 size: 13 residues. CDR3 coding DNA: TGTGCCAGCAGTGGACAGGGTGGCACTGAAGCTTTCTTT. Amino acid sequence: CASSGQGGTEAFF.

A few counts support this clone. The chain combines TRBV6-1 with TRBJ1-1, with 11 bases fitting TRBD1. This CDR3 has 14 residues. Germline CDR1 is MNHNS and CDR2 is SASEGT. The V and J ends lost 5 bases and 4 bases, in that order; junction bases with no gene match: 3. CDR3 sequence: CASSIGTGGTEAFF. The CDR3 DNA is TGTGCCAGCAGTATCGGGACAGGGGGCACTGAAGCTTTCTTT.

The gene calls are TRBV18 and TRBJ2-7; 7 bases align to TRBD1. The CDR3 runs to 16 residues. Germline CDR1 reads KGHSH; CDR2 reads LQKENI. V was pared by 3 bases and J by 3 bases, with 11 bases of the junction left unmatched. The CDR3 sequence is CASSPRQGEWNYEQYF. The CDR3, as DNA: TGTGCCAGCTCACCGCGACAGGGAGAGTGGAACTACGAGCAGTACTTC.

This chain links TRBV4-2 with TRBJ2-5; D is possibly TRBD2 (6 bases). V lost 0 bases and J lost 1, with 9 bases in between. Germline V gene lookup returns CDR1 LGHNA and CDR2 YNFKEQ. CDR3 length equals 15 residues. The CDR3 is CASSQDGRPQETQYF. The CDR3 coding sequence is TGTGCCAGCAGCCAAGATGGGAGGCCCCAAGAGACCCAGTACTTC.

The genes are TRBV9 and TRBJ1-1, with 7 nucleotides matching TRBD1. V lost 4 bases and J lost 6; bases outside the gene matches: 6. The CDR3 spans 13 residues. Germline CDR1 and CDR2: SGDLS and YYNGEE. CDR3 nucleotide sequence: TGTGCCAGCAGCACTAGACAGGGCGCTGAAGCTTTCTTT. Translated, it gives CASSTRQGAEAFF.

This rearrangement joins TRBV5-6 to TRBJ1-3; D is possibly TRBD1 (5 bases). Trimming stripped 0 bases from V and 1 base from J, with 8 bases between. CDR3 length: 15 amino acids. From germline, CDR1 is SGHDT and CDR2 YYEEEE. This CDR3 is CASSLGRGSGNTIYF. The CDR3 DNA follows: TGTGCCAGCAGCTTGGGGAGGGGATCTGGAAACACCATATATTTT.

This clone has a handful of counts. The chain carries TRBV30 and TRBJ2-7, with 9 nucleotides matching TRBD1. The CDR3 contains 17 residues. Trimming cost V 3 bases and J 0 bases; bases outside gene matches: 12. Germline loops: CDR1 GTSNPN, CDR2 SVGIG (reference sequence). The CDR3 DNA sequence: TGTGCCTGGAGCGGGGACAGGGAGGGCCCTGGCTCCTACGAGCAGTACTTC. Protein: CAWSGDREGPGSYEQYF. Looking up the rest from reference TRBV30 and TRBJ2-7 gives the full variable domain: SQTIHQWPATLVQPVGSPLSLECTVEGTSNPNLYWYRQAAGRGLQLLFYSVGIGQISSEVPQNLSASRPQDRQFILSSKKLLLSDSGFYLCAWSGDREGPGSYEQYFGPGTRLTVT.

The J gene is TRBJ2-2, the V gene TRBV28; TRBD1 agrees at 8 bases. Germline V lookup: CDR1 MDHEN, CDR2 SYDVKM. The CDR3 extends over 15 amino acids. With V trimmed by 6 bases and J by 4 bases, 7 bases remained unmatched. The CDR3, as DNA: TGTGCCAGCAGCTACAGGGGGTCGACCACCGGGGAGCTGTTTTTT. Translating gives CASSYRGSTTGELFF.

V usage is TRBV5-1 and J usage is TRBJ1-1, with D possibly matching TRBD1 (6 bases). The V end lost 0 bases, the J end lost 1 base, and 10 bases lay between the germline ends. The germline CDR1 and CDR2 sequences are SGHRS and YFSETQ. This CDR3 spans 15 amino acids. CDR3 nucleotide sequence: TGCGCCAGCAGCTTGGGACCGGGACAGAACACTGAAGCTTTCTTT. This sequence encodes CASSLGPGQNTEAFF.

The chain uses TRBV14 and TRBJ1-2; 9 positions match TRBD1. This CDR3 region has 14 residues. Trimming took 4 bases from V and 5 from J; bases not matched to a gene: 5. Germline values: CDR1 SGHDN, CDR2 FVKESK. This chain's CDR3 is CASSLGQGGYGYTF. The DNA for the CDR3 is TGTGCCAGCAGCCTGGGACAGGGAGGGTATGGCTACACCTTC.

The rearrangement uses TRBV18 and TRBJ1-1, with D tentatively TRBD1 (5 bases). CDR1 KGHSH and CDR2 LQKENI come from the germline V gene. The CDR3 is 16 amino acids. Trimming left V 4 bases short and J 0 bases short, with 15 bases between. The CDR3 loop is CASSLDSLGLNTEAFF. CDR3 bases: TGTGCCAGCTCACTCGACAGTTTGGGGTTGAACACTGAAGCTTTCTTT.

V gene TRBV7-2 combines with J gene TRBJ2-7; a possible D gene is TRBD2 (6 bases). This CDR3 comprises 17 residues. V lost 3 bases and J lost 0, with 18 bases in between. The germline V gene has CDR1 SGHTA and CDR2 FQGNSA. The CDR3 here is CASSFWGVAVSSYEQYF. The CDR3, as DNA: TGTGCCAGCAGCTTTTGGGGGGTAGCGGTGAGCTCCTACGAGCAGTACTTC.

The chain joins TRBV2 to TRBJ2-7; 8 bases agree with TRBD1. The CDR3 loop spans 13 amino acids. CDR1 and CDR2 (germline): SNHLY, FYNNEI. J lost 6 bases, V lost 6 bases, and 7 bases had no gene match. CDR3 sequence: CASRRTGLGEQYF. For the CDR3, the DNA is TGTGCCAGCAGACGGACAGGGCTGGGCGAGCAGTACTTC.

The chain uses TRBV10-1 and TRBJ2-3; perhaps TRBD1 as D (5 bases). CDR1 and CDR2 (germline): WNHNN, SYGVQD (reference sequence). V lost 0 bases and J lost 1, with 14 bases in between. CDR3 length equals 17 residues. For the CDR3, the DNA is TGCGCCAGCAGTGAGTCGTTGGGCAGGGAACGCACAGATACGCAGTATTTT. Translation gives CASSESLGRERTDTQYF.